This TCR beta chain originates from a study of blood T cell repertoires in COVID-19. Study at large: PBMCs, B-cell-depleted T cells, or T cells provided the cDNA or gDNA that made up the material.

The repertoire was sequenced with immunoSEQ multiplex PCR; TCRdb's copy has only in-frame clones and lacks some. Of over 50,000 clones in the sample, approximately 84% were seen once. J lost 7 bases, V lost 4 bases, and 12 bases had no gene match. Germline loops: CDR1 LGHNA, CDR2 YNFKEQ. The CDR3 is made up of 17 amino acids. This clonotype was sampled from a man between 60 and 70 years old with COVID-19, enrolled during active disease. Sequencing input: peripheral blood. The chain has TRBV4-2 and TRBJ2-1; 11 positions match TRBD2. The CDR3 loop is CASSPLAGGPFRNEQFF. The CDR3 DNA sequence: TGTGCCAGCAGCCCGTTAGCGGGAGGGCCTTTTCGGAATGAGCAGTTCTTC.